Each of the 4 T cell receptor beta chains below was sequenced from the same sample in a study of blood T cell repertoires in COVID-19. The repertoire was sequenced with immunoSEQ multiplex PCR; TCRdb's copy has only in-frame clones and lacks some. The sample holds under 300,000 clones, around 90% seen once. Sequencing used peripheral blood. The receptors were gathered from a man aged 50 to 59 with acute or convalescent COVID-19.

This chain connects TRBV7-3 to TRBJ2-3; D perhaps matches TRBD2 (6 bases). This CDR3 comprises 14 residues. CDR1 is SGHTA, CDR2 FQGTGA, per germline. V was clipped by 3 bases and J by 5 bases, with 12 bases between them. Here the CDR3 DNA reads TGTGCCAGCAGCTTGACTGGCGGGGAAGATACGCAGTATTTT. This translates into CASSLTGGEDTQYF. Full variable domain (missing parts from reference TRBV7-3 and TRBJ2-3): GAGVSQTPSNKVTEKGKYVELRCDPISGHTALYWYRQSLGQGPEFLIYFQGTGAADDSGLPNDRFFAVRPEGSVSTLKIQRTERGDSAVYLCASSLTGGEDTQYFGPGTRLTVL.

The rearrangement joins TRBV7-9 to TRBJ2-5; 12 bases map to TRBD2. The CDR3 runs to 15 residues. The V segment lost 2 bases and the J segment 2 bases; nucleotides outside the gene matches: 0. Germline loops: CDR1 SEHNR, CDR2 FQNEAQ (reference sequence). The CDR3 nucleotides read TGTGCCAGCAGCTTACTAGCGGGGGGGCAAGAGACCCAGTACTTC. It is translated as CASSLLAGGQETQYF.

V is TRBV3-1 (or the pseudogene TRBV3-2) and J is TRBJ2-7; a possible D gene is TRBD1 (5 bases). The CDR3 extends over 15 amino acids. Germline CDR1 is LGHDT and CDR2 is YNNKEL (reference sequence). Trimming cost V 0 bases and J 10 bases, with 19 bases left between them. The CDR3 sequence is CASSQDPALGALQYF. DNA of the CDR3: TGTGCCAGCAGCCAAGACCCAGCCCTTGGGGCTCTTCAGTACTTC.

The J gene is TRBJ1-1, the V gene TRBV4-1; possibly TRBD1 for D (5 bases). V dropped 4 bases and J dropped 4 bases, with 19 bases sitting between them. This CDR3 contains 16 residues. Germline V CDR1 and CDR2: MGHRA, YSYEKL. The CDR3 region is CASSPLWAGPTTEAFF. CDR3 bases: TGCGCCAGCAGCCCCTTGTGGGCGGGACCAACCACTGAAGCTTTCTTT.